This note documents a single T cell receptor beta chain sequence. The data are from a study of CD8+CD57+ T cells in acquired aplastic anemia. The wider study: On average, sorted CD4+ and CD8+ cells gave 2.5 to 4 ug of DNA.

The authors sequenced patients whose flow cytometry had shown CD8+CD57+ cell expansion. The patients all had a severe acquired aplastic anemia diagnosis. Using genomic DNA as the template, TCR beta VDJ and CDR3 profiling was carried out. MiXCR was run by TCRdb on the reads, yielding one entry per CDR3 protein. The sample records just over 450,000 distinct CDR3 sequences, approximately 32% being singletons. The germline CDR1 and CDR2 sequences are MGHDK and SYGVNS. There are 17 residues in the CDR3. V lost 3 bases, J lost 0 bases, and 5 bases stayed unmatched. The V call is TRBV25-1, the J call TRBJ2-2; 9 nucleotides align to TRBD2. Sequencing was carried out using sorted CD4+, CD8+, or CD8+CD57+ T cells (not recorded which) from PBMCs. The receptor was isolated from a human donor with aplastic anemia. Here the CDR3 reads CASSDPLAGPNTGELFF. CDR3 bases: TGTGCCAGCAGTGATCCCCTAGCGGGGCCGAACACCGGGGAGCTGTTTTTT.